A selection of T cell receptor beta chains follows, all from one sample in a study of T cell repertoires and HLA-DP antigens. Libraries were prepared by immunoSEQ multiplex PCR; TCRdb keeps only in-frame clonotypes and omits some of them. The table lists around 90,000 clones, about 89% of them singletons. For these receptors, no antigen is known. Sequencing was carried out using CD4+ T cells from PBMCs. The source of these receptors is a man aged 45-65 years in good health and CMV-seronegative. The CDR3 runs from the conserved cysteine through the conserved F or W. Fields, in order: J gene, D gene, V gene, clone size, CDR3 DNA, CDR3 protein. The D gene is left open where the match is weak. Expanded clones are given a class, and other clones once, few, many or no size at all.

TRBJ2-7 TRBD2 TRBV7-2 . TGTGCCAGCAGTCCTCAGGGAGCTAGCGGGGGGGAGCAGTACTTC CASSPQGASGGEQYF
TRBJ1-2 . TRBV28 . TGTGCCAGCAGCCGACTTTTGGGTCGCAACACCTTC CASSRLLGRNTF
TRBJ1-6 . TRBV5-1 . TGCGCCAGCAGCTTGGCCTCCGGACCCGCGCCCAATTCACCCCTCCACTTT CASSLASGPAPNSPLHF
TRBJ1-6 . TRBV15 . TGTGCCACCAGCAGAAACAGAGGTAGTAATTCACCCCTCCACTTT CATSRNRGSNSPLHF
TRBJ2-5 TRBD2 TRBV5-8 few TGTGCCAGCAGCCGCCGGGGGGGGTTAGCTCGAGAGACCCAGTACTTC CASSRRGGLARETQYF
TRBJ2-5 . TRBV20-1 . TGCAGTGCTCAGGTCCCCAAGACCCAGTACTTC CSAQVPKTQYF
TRBJ1-4 TRBD1 TRBV4-1 . TGCGCCAGCAGCCTCCGGGGGACAGGGGGCGTCAGCGAAAAACTGTTTTTT CASSLRGTGGVSEKLFF
TRBJ1-5 TRBD1 TRBV19 . TGTGCCAGTAGGGCCCGGGACAGATATAGCAATCAGCCCCAGCATTTT CASRARDRYSNQPQHF
TRBJ2-7 . TRBV7-2 . TGTGCCAGCAGCTTAGACAGGTCCTTTTCCTACGAGCAGTACTTC CASSLDRSFSYEQYF
TRBJ1-6 TRBD1 TRBV6-6 few TGTGCCAGCAGTCGGACAGGGGACTCCAAATCACCCCTCCACTTT CASSRTGDSKSPLHF
TRBJ2-1 TRBD2 TRBV29-1 . TGCAGCGTCTCCGGGACACGTAGCGGGAGAGGCTCCTACAATGAGCAGTTCTTC CSVSGTRSGRGSYNEQFF
TRBJ2-7 TRBD2 TRBV6-1 . TGTGCCAGCAAAGGACTAGCGACCAACTACGAGCAGTACTTC CASKGLATNYEQYF
TRBJ2-7 . TRBV1 . TGCACCAGCAGCCAATTTGTGGGAAGGGTAGGCTACGAGCAGTACTTC CTSSQFVGRVGYEQYF
TRBJ1-2 . TRBV7-2 . TGTGCCAGCAGCTTAACTTCAGGGGATGGCTACACCTTC CASSLTSGDGYTF
TRBJ2-5 . TRBV18 . TGTGCCAGCTCATCCCAGGCAAGAGAGCAAGAGACCCAGTACTTC CASSSQAREQETQYF
TRBJ2-5 . TRBV16 . TGTGCCAGCAGCCAATCCGGAGCCAGCCAAGAGACCCAGTACTTC CASSQSGASQETQYF
TRBJ1-1 . TRBV9 . TGTGCCAGCAGCGGGCCGGGACTTGGGCACACTGAAGCTTTCTTT CASSGPGLGHTEAFF
TRBJ1-3 . TRBV18 . TGTGCCAGCTCACCTCAACCGGGACAACGACGTGGAAACACCATATATTTT CASSPQPGQRRGNTIYF
TRBJ2-1 . TRBV5-1 . TGCGCCAGCACCGAACTAGCCTACAATGAGCAGTTCTTC CASTELAYNEQFF
TRBJ1-3 . TRBV9 . TGTGCCAGCAGCCCTTACCCCGATGGAGGCTCTGGAAACACCATATATTTT CASSPYPDGGSGNTIYF
TRBJ1-2 . TRBV27 . TGTGCCAGCAGCCCTGGGGGTAGGACGGCGAACTATGGCTACACCTTC CASSPGGRTANYGYTF
TRBJ2-1 TRBD2 TRBV6-1 . TGTGCCAGCAGTGAACAGGTAGCGGGCAATGAGCAGTTCTTC CASSEQVAGNEQFF